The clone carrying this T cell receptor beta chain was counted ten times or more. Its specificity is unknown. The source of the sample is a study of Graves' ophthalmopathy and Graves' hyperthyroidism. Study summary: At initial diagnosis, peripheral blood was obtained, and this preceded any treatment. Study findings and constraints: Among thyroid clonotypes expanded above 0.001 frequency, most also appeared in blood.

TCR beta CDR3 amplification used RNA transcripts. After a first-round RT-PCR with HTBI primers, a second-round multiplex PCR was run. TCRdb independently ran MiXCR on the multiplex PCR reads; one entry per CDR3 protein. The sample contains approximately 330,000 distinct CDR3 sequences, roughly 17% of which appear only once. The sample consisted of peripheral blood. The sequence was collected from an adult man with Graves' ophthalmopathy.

The CDR3 DNA reads as TGTGCCAGCAGTGTGGGGACAGGGGCTGATGAGCAGTACTTC. Its protein product is CASSVGTGADEQYF. This chain uses TRBV27 with TRBJ2-7; 10 positions agree with TRBD1. V was clipped by 5 bases and J by 7 bases; unmatched bases: 8. The germline V gene encodes CDR1 MNHEY and CDR2 SMNVEV (reference sequence). The CDR3 is made up of 14 amino acids.